A single T cell receptor beta chain is shown here with its context. Its antigen is unidentified. These data originate in a study of OX40 agonist ivuxolimab in advanced cancers. At the level of the study: Patients took ivuxolimab, an agonistic anti-OX40 (CD134) antibody.

Assay used: immunoSEQ multiplex PCR; TCRdb lists only in-frame clones, some missing. The data contain about 10,000 clones, 70% to 80% of them seen just once; the ten biggest clones take up roughly 15%. Overall study results and limits: The authors did not determine the antigen specificity of the expanded peripheral T cells. The authors also found low normalized T-cell clonal expansion in some nonresponders.

CDR1 is MNHEY and CDR2 is SMNVEV in the germline V gene (reference sequence). Deletions cut 10 bases from V and 4 bases from J, with 10 bases between. This CDR3 spans 12 amino acids. The receptor was isolated from an adult with an advanced solid tumor such as melanoma, head and neck, liver or kidney cancer. The starting material was CD4+ or CD8+ T cells sorted from blood, obtained in a trial of the OX40 agonist ivuxolimab. The chain joins TRBV27 to TRBJ2-2; no firm D call. The chain's CDR3 is CATRTSTGELFF. Written as DNA, the CDR3 is TGTGCCACGAGGACCTCCACCGGGGAGCTGTTTTTT.